Each of the 6 T cell receptor beta chains below was sequenced from the same sample in a study of T cell clonality in common variable immunodeficiency (dated by TCRdb to between 2014 and 2017). The library was prepared using the immunoSEQ multiplex PCR assay. TCRdb retrieved this table from immuneACCESS and kept in-frame rearrangements only. Not all clones are present; in checked studies, unresolved V genes account for under half, and no reason is known for the remainder. The table notes 40,000 to 45,000 clones here, none of them singletons. More than 9% of the sample is held by the ten biggest clonotypes. The specimen was peripheral blood mononuclear cells. These receptors came from a person aged 18 to 75 in good health.

This clone was seen only a few times. Read data end 3 residues before the CDR3 end; the end is taken from the germline J gene. V is TRBV7-9 and J is TRBJ1-2; D is ambiguous. V lost 3 bases, J lost 0 bases, and 8 bases lay in between. There are 14 residues in the CDR3. Germline V gene data show CDR1 as SEHNR and CDR2 as FQNEAQ (reference sequence). The sequenced CDR3 bases are TGTGCCAGCAGCTTTGTAGAGACTAACTATGGC. Translation: CASSFVETNYG. The full CDR3 protein reads CASSFVETNYGYTF.

This clone was found many times. The read ends 3 residues early relative to the CDR3; the germline J gene fills the gap. The genes are TRBV11-2 and TRBJ2-1, with 9 bases aligning to TRBD1. Germline V gene sequence: CDR1 SGHAT, CDR2 FQNNGV. This CDR3 has 15 amino acids. V lost 5 bases, J lost 5 bases, and 7 bases stayed unmatched. CDR3 DNA, as far as it was read: TGTGCCAGCAGCCAAGGGACAGGGATAAACAATGAG. Residues: CASSQGTGINNE. In full, the CDR3 reads CASSQGTGINNEQFF. The entire variable domain, with the rest obtained from reference TRBV11-2 and TRBJ2-1, is as follows: EAGVAQSPRYKIIEKRQSVAFWCNPISGHATLYWYQQILGQGPKLLIQFQNNGVVDDSQLPKDRFSAERLKGVDSTLKIQPAKLEDSAVYLCASSQGTGINNEQFFGPGTRLTVL.

This clone has at least ten counts. The CDR3 is cut off 3 residues early in the read; its end comes from the germline J gene. The chain is built from TRBV5-5 and TRBJ1-5; TRBD1 aligns across 7 bases. Germline-derived CDR1 and CDR2 are SGHKS and YYEKEE (reference sequence). CDR3 length: 14 residues. V was clipped by 5 bases and J by 2 bases; unmatched bases: 4. The CDR3 is CASSPGQGNQPQHF. The DNA read from the CDR3 is TGTGCCAGCAGTCCCGGACAGGGCAATCAGCCC.

This clone was observed at least ten times. The CDR3 goes on 3 residues after the read ends, and that part is filled in from the germline J gene. V usage is TRBV6-4 and J usage is TRBJ1-1; D not resolved. The CDR3 length is 14 residues. Trimming cost V 3 bases and J 6 bases, with 14 bases left between them. Germline V gene sequence: CDR1 MRHNA, CDR2 SNTAGT. Here the CDR3 reads CASSEVPEAAEAFF. Incomplete CDR3 DNA: TGTGCCAGCAGTGAAGTGCCCGAGGCCGCTGAA.

The sample holds many counts of this clone. The read terminates 3 residues before the CDR3 end, so the remaining end is supplied by the germline J gene. The chain carries TRBV5-1 and TRBJ2-7; 9 bases are shared with TRBD2. This CDR3 is 15 amino acids long. Germline CDR1 is SGHRS and CDR2 is YFSETQ. The ends lost 4 bases at V and 0 bases at J; junction bases unmatched: 5. The CDR3 loop is CASSRGTSYSYEQYF. Partial CDR3 DNA: TGCGCCAGCAGCCGGGGGACTAGCTACTCCTACGAG.

This clone was counted ten times or more. The sequence runs out 3 residues before the end of the CDR3; the remainder is reconstructed from the germline J gene. This chain connects TRBV6-1 to TRBJ1-2; 11 bases match TRBD1. CDR1 is MNHNS, CDR2 SASEGT, per germline. J lost 0 bases, V lost 2 bases, and 5 bases had no gene match. This CDR3 comprises 17 residues. The CDR3 reads CASSERTGGQANYGYTF. The covered CDR3 bases are TGTGCCAGCAGTGAAAGGACAGGGGGCCAAGCTAACTATGGC.